This T cell receptor (beta chain) is drawn from a study of response to subunit inactivated influenza vaccine. Whole-study results and caveats: The study's authors posited that every seasonal influenza vaccination enlists few new T cells.

The CDR3 has 16 amino acids. Germline values: CDR1 SNHLY, CDR2 FYNNEI. The V end lost 1 base, the J end lost 2 bases, and 12 bases lay between the germline ends. From the RT-PCR reads, TCRdb called clonotypes with MiXCR, one entry per CDR3 protein. Of more than 400,000 distinct CDR3 sequences in the sample, about 7.2% were seen once. This clonotype was seen more than once but under ten times. Antigen unknown. The source of this sequence is a man aged 50-75 years who received an inactivated influenza vaccine. This specimen consisted of PBMCs from blood, obtained 23 months after vaccination. The chain carries TRBV2 and TRBJ2-1; D perhaps matches TRBD2 (5 bases). The CDR3 loop reads CASSEEGGPPYNEQFF. The CDR3 coding sequence is TGTGCCAGCAGTGAAGAAGGCGGGCCACCCTACAATGAGCAGTTCTTC.